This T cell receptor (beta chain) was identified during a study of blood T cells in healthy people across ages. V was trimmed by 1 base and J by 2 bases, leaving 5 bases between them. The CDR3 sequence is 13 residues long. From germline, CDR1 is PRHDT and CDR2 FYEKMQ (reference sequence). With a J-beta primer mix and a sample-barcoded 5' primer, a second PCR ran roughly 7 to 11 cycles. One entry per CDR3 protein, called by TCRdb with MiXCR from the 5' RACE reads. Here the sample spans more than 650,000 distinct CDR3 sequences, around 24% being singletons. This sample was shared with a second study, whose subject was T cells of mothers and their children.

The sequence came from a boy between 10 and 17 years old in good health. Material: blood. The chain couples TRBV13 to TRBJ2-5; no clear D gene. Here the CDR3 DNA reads TGTGCCAGCAGCTTAGAGGATCAAGAGACCCAGTACTTC. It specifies CASSLEDQETQYF.